The next 26 T cell receptor beta chains were all read from a single sample in a study of blood T cell repertoires in COVID-19. TCRdb's copy holds only in-frame clones and misses some; the assay was immunoSEQ multiplex PCR. The sample lists roughly 200,000 clones; 80% to 90% were seen once. Sequencing input: PBMCs or T cells enriched from blood (not recorded which). The receptors here all came from a woman aged 40-49 years with acute COVID-19.

The genes are TRBV25-1 and TRBJ2-5, with D unclear. V was trimmed by 6 bases and J by 1 base, leaving 21 bases between them. The CDR3 is 17 residues long. Germline V gene lookup returns CDR1 MGHDK and CDR2 SYGVNS. CDR3 protein: CASSDSDHLYPQETQYF. DNA of the CDR3: TGTGCCAGCAGCGACTCAGACCACCTTTACCCCCAAGAGACCCAGTACTTC.

The chain couples TRBV7-9 to TRBJ2-3; D remains ambiguous. Between the trimmed V and J ends, which lost 5 bases and 2 bases, there was a span of 11 bases. This CDR3 has 14 residues. Looked up from germline, CDR1 is SEHNR and CDR2 is FQNEAQ (reference sequence). The CDR3 protein is CASSAGTHTDTQYF. In DNA form, the CDR3 reads TGTGCCAGCAGCGCAGGAACCCACACAGATACGCAGTATTTT.

The V call is TRBV5-1, the J call TRBJ1-6, with 11 bases identical to TRBD1. The CDR3 runs to 15 residues. The junction had 7 bases not matched to a gene; V was cut back by 7 bases and J by 7 bases. CDR1 is SGHRS and CDR2 is YFSETQ in the germline V gene. CDR3 protein: CASSTGDRGNSPLHF. The CDR3 region has the DNA TGCGCCAGCTCTACTGGGGACAGGGGGAATTCACCCCTCCACTTT. Using reference TRBV5-1 and TRBJ1-6 for the parts outside the CDR3, the full variable domain is KAGVTQTPRYLIKTRGQQVTLSCSPISGHRSVSWYQQTPGQGLQFLFEYFSETQRNKGNFPGRFSGRQFSNSRSEMNVSTLELGDSALYLCASSTGDRGNSPLHFGNGTRLTVT.

This chain connects TRBV3-1 (or the pseudogene TRBV3-2) to TRBJ2-7, with D possibly TRBD1 on 5 matching bases. The germline gives CDR1 LGHDT, CDR2 YNNKEL (reference sequence). Trimming pared 4 bases from V and 0 bases from J, leaving 16 bases between. The CDR3 covers 16 residues. This CDR3 reads CASSRTSGPSSYEQYF. Written as DNA, the CDR3 is TGTGCCAGCAGCCGAACATCAGGGCCGAGCTCCTACGAGCAGTACTTC.

The V call is TRBV6-4, the J call TRBJ2-7, with D possibly TRBD2 on 6 matching bases. The length of the CDR3 is 14 residues. Per the germline V gene, CDR1 is MRHNA and CDR2 is SNTAGT. Trimming removed 7 bases at V and 11 bases at J, with 24 bases between. The CDR3 loop reads CASIPTAGPEREYF. The CDR3 DNA sequence: TGTGCCAGCATCCCAACAGCGGGTCCTGAAAGGGAGTACTTC.

This clone came up once. V is TRBV19 and J is TRBJ2-1; 7 bases match TRBD2. Germline V gene lookup returns CDR1 LNHDA and CDR2 SQIVND (reference sequence). The junction had 12 bases not matched to a gene; V was cut back by 6 bases and J by 7 bases. The CDR3 totals 15 residues. CDR3 DNA sequence: TGTGCCAGTAGCAGCGGGAAGGTACGGTTAAATGAGCAGTTCTTC. This codes for CASSSGKVRLNEQFF.

A single count supports this clone. The V gene is TRBV5-1, the J gene TRBJ2-1; 7 nucleotides line up with TRBD2. This CDR3 contains 16 residues. Germline V gives CDR1 SGHRS, CDR2 YFSETQ. After removal of 2 bases from V and 4 bases from J, the junction contained 9 bases not matched to a gene. The CDR3 loop is CASSFTTGTTYNEQFF. The CDR3 nucleotides are TGCGCCAGCAGCTTCACTACCGGGACTACATACAATGAGCAGTTCTTC.

The chain recombines TRBV5-1 with TRBJ1-1, with D perhaps TRBD1 (5 bases). V was pared by 1 base and J by 1 base, with 11 bases between. Per germline, CDR1 SGHRS and CDR2 YFSETQ. The CDR3 is made up of 15 amino acids. The CDR3 is CASSLWGRANTEAFF. CDR3 nucleotides: TGCGCCAGCAGCTTGTGGGGCAGAGCGAACACTGAAGCTTTCTTT.

V is TRBV10-3 and J is TRBJ2-5, with D maybe TRBD1 (6 bases). The germline V gene has CDR1 ENHRY and CDR2 SYGVKD. This CDR3 is 13 amino acids long. V lost 0 bases, J lost 5 bases, and 7 bases lay in between. The CDR3 loop reads CAISESQGETQYF. CDR3 coding DNA: TGTGCCATCAGTGAGTCTCAGGGGGAGACCCAGTACTTC.

Comments on this clone: This same CDR3 is encoded by further DNA sequences in the sample. The CDR3 bases are TGTGCCAGTAGCTTGGGACAGGGGGATCAGCCCCAGCATTTT. The encoded protein is CASSLGQGDQPQHF. The chain employs TRBV19 and TRBJ1-5, with 11 nucleotides matching TRBD1. Germline CDR1 and CDR2: LNHDA and SQIVND (reference sequence). V gave up 6 bases and J gave up 5 bases; unmatched junction bases: 3. This CDR3 has 14 amino acids.

This sequence joins TRBV5-1 and TRBJ1-1; D perhaps matches TRBD1 (5 bases). V dropped 0 bases and J dropped 2 bases, with 11 bases sitting between them. Germline CDR1 SGHRS, CDR2 YFSETQ. CDR3 length: 15 residues. The CDR3 region is CASSLVGGFNTEAFF. In nucleotides, the CDR3 is TGCGCCAGCAGCTTGGTCGGGGGGTTTAACACTGAAGCTTTCTTT.

J is TRBJ2-7 and V is TRBV5-5; D perhaps matches TRBD2 (5 bases). The germline CDR1 and CDR2 sequences are SGHKS and YYEKEE (reference sequence). The CDR3 has 11 residues. The V and J ends lost 4 bases and 7 bases respectively, with 9 bases between them. CDR3: CASSPGVEQYF. CDR3 nucleotide sequence: TGTGCCAGCAGCCCCGGGGTAGAGCAGTACTTC.

The rearrangement uses TRBV7-8 and TRBJ2-4, with D possibly TRBD2 on 8 matching bases. V lost 1 base to trimming and J lost 6 bases, with 28 bases between them. The CDR3 is made up of 20 amino acids. Germline CDR1 is SGHVS and CDR2 is FQNEAQ. CDR3 sequence reads: CASSLVGTRRGPPAGNIQYF. As DNA, the CDR3 is TGTGCCAGCAGCTTAGTAGGGACTAGGAGGGGGCCCCCGGCGGGAAACATTCAGTACTTC.

The rearrangement joins TRBV7-2 to TRBJ2-7, with TRBD2 matching over 9 bases. Germline V CDR1 and CDR2: SGHTA, FQGNSA. The CDR3 totals 14 residues. Trimming took 2 bases from V and 7 from J; bases not matched to a gene: 6. In DNA form, the CDR3 reads TGTGCCAGCAGCTTACAACTAGCGGGTCTGGAGCAGTACTTC. It encodes CASSLQLAGLEQYF.

The rearrangement uses TRBV7-2 and TRBJ2-5; D may be TRBD1 (5 bases). This CDR3 has 15 amino acids. Between the trimmed V and J ends, which lost 0 bases and 4 bases, there was a span of 12 bases. Germline-derived CDR1 and CDR2 are SGHTA and FQGNSA. This chain's CDR3 is CASSLAGPRGETQYF. DNA of the CDR3: TGTGCCAGCAGCTTAGCGGGGCCGCGAGGAGAGACCCAGTACTTC. Based on the CDR3 plus reference TRBV7-2 and TRBJ2-5, the full variable domain is GAGVSQSPSNKVTEKGKDVELRCDPISGHTALYWYRQSLGQGLEFLIYFQGNSAPDKSGLPSDRFSAERTGGSVSTLTIQRTQQEDSAVYLCASSLAGPRGETQYFGPGTRLLVL.

J is TRBJ1-4 and V is TRBV11-1; D ambiguous. There are 16 residues in the CDR3. Germline-derived CDR1 and CDR2 are SGHAT and FQDESV (reference sequence). Trimming left V 5 bases short and J 0 bases short, with 13 bases between. The CDR3 loop is CASSHGRGTTNEKLFF. The CDR3 nucleotides read TGTGCCAGCAGCCATGGGCGGGGAACAACTAATGAAAAACTGTTTTTT.

The rearrangement joins TRBV5-5 to TRBJ2-7; 7 nucleotides align to TRBD1. Germline V gene data show CDR1 as SGHKS and CDR2 as YYEKEE (reference sequence). The CDR3 totals 15 residues. Trimming removed 4 bases from V and 3 bases from J; junction bases left unmatched: 10. The CDR3 is CASSLGRGPNYEQYF. The CDR3 nucleotides are TGTGCCAGCAGCCTGGGTAGGGGGCCCAACTACGAGCAGTACTTC.

The rearrangement uses TRBV30 and TRBJ2-7, with 7 bases lining up with TRBD2. The CDR3 has 14 residues. J lost 6 bases, V lost 3 bases, and 11 bases had no gene match. Germline V lookup: CDR1 GTSNPN, CDR2 SVGIG (reference sequence). CDR3 loop: CAWSPRGRQPEQYF. CDR3 DNA: TGTGCCTGGAGCCCGCGGGGGAGACAACCCGAGCAGTACTTC.

The gene calls are TRBV30 and TRBJ1-6; 7 nucleotides agree with TRBD1. The CDR3 has 15 amino acids. The V and J ends lost 1 base and 11 bases, in that order; junction bases with no gene match: 11. Germline V gene lookup returns CDR1 GTSNPN and CDR2 SVGIG (reference sequence). The CDR3 DNA sequence: TGTGCCTGGAGTGCGATACAGGGGATACAAACACCCCTCCACTTT. Translation: CAWSAIQGIQTPLHF.

The rearrangement joins TRBV6-4 to TRBJ1-2; perhaps TRBD1 as D (6 bases). Germline V gene sequence: CDR1 MRHNA, CDR2 SNTAGT. Deletions cut 6 bases from V and 5 bases from J, with 19 bases between. This CDR3 contains 15 residues. CDR3 in amino acids: CASSSLGPGDYGYTF. CDR3 DNA sequence: TGTGCCAGCAGCTCTCTGGGGCCAGGGGATTATGGCTACACCTTC.

The chain is built from TRBV4-2 and TRBJ2-3, with 12 bases identical to TRBD2. The CDR3 has 20 amino acids. Looked up from germline, CDR1 is LGHNA and CDR2 is YNFKEQ. J gave up 0 bases and V 1 base, and 11 bases lay outside the gene matches. For the CDR3, the DNA is TGTGCCAGCAGCCAAGGAACGCTGACTAGCGGGAGTAGGAGCACAGATACGCAGTATTTT. This codes for CASSQGTLTSGSRSTDTQYF.

This chain links TRBV18 with TRBJ2-5; 13 nucleotides line up with TRBD2. There are 14 residues in the CDR3. Trimming took 6 bases from V and 4 from J; bases not matched to a gene: 2. Per the germline V gene, CDR1 is KGHSH and CDR2 is LQKENI. CDR3 in amino acids: CASSTSGRAETQYF. The CDR3, as DNA: TGTGCCAGCTCTACTAGCGGGAGGGCAGAGACCCAGTACTTC.

J is TRBJ2-2 and V is TRBV9, with 10 bases that match TRBD2. Germline V gene sequence: CDR1 SGDLS, CDR2 YYNGEE. The CDR3 has 15 amino acids. The junction had 2 bases not matched to a gene; V was cut back by 3 bases and J by 3 bases. CDR3 in DNA: TGTGCCAGCAGCGCTAGCGGGAGTTACACCGGGGAGCTGTTTTTT. Its protein is CASSASGSYTGELFF.

This clone occurred a few times. The genes are TRBV27 and TRBJ2-1; 11 bases are a match to TRBD2. Germline CDR1 MNHEY, CDR2 SMNVEV (reference sequence). The CDR3 sequence is 14 residues long. J was trimmed by 4 bases and V by 6 bases; bases with no gene match: 2. CDR3: CASRGLAVYNEQFF. The CDR3 region has the DNA TGTGCCAGCAGGGGACTAGCGGTATACAATGAGCAGTTCTTC.

This chain connects TRBV4-1 to TRBJ2-3; no definite D call. V was cut by 0 bases and J by 5 bases, with 9 bases left in between. Per germline, CDR1 MGHRA and CDR2 YSYEKL. The CDR3 is 14 amino acids. The DNA of the CDR3 is TGCGCCAGCAGCCAAGAAGGAGTGGAAGATACGCAGTATTTT. This gives the protein CASSQEGVEDTQYF.

The rearrangement uses TRBV6-2 or TRBV6-3 and TRBJ2-5; a weak D match, TRBD1 (5 bases). The V and J ends lost 2 bases and 1 base respectively, with 8 bases between them. The CDR3 runs 14 residues. CDR1 and CDR2 (germline): MNHEY, SVGEGT. Here the CDR3 DNA reads TGTGCCAGCAGTTACGGGGCCATCCAAGAGACCCAGTACTTC. Protein product: CASSYGAIQETQYF.